This T cell receptor (beta chain) was obtained from a study of T cell changes during pregnancy in multiple sclerosis. This CDR3 has 15 amino acids. Per the germline V gene, CDR1 is MNHNS and CDR2 is SASEGT. V was pared by 6 bases and J by 0 bases, with 14 bases between. Libraries were prepared by immunoSEQ multiplex PCR; TCRdb keeps only in-frame clonotypes and omits some of them. The table records about 47,000 clones, approximately 92% of them present only once. The sequenced sample was CD8+ T cells from peripheral blood mononuclear cells, obtained in the second trimester of pregnancy. The rearrangement links TRBV6-1 to TRBJ1-1, with TRBD1 as a possible D gene (6 bases). The receptor's source is a female donor with multiple sclerosis, enrolled in a pregnancy study. Here the CDR3 reads CASRDTGGLNTEAFF. The CDR3 DNA reads as TGTGCCAGCAGAGACACGGGGGGGCTGAACACTGAAGCTTTCTTT.